This passage covers 21 T cell receptor beta chains from one sample sequenced in a study of cytomegalovirus exposure and HLA in healthy donors. 60 Vbeta and 13 Jbeta primers were used in PCR. Libraries were prepared by immunoSEQ multiplex PCR; TCRdb keeps only in-frame clonotypes and omits some of them. The sample contains about 120,000 clones, about 80% of which appear only once. The sample was PBMCs. These receptors were collected from a female donor in good health and CMV-seronegative.

This clone was picked up a small number of times. This chain links TRBV4-1 with TRBJ2-7; 9 nucleotides agree with TRBD1. CDR3 length: 16 amino acids. Germline V gene lookup returns CDR1 MGHRA and CDR2 YSYEKL. The V and J ends lost 2 bases and 6 bases, in that order; junction bases with no gene match: 11. This chain's CDR3 is CASSQKTGTGTAEQYF. CDR3 nucleotide sequence: TGCGCCAGCAGCCAAAAGACCGGGACAGGGACAGCCGAGCAGTACTTC.

The J gene is TRBJ1-1, the V gene TRBV4-2; weak D call: TRBD1 (5 bases). The CDR3 length is 16 residues. The germline V gene encodes CDR1 LGHNA and CDR2 YNFKEQ. The V gene lost 0 bases and the J gene lost 4 bases, with 15 bases spanning the gap. DNA of the CDR3: TGTGCCAGCAGCCAAGATCTGCGGTCAACAGGCACTGAAGCTTTCTTT. Protein sequence: CASSQDLRSTGTEAFF.

The genes are TRBV10-3 and TRBJ1-2, with 8 nucleotides matching TRBD1. J was trimmed by 4 bases and V by 1 base; bases with no gene match: 5. The germline gives CDR1 ENHRY, CDR2 SYGVKD. This CDR3 has 15 residues. CDR3 nucleotides: TGTGCCATCAGTGAGTTCAGGGGGCAGGGCTATGGCTACACCTTC. Its translation: CAISEFRGQGYGYTF.

The rearrangement links TRBV5-1 to TRBJ1-1; the match to TRBD1 covers 9 bases. CDR3 length: 15 residues. Germline CDR1 is SGHRS and CDR2 is YFSETQ. V dropped 3 bases and J dropped 0; count of bases not matched to a gene: 3. The CDR3 region is CASSSGDRVNTEAFF. DNA of the CDR3: TGCGCCAGCAGCTCGGGGGACAGGGTGAACACTGAAGCTTTCTTT.

J is TRBJ2-1 and V is TRBV7-8; 9 nucleotides line up with TRBD2. Germline V gives CDR1 SGHVS, CDR2 FQNEAQ. Unmatched junction bases numbered 4, after V lost 0 bases and J lost 4 bases. The CDR3 extends over 16 amino acids. CDR3 bases: TGTGCCAGCAGCTTAGCGTCCCTAGCGGGGTACAATGAGCAGTTCTTC. This codes for CASSLASLAGYNEQFF.

In nucleotides, the CDR3 is TGTGCCAGCAGCTCGGACAGGGGGCAGGGCTACACCTTC. It codes for CASSSDRGQGYTF. The chain is built from TRBV7-3 and TRBJ1-2; 11 bases are shared with TRBD1. The V gene end was trimmed by 4 bases and the J gene end by 8 bases; junction bases not matched to a gene: 3. This CDR3 has 13 amino acids. Germline V gene data show CDR1 as SGHTA and CDR2 as FQGTGA.

The rearrangement joins TRBV4-1 to TRBJ1-2; 9 bases map to TRBD1. Germline V gives CDR1 MGHRA, CDR2 YSYEKL. V shed 0 bases and J 5 bases; nucleotides not matched to a gene: 7. The CDR3 has 16 amino acids. CDR3 bases: TGCGCCAGCAGCCAAGATATTGGGACAGGGTGGTATGGCTACACCTTC. It codes for CASSQDIGTGWYGYTF.

The gene calls are TRBV29-1 and TRBJ1-2, with a possible D match to TRBD1 (6 bases). Germline lookup yields CDR1 SQVTM and CDR2 ANQGSEA. The ends were cut back, 1 base at V and 8 bases at J, with 14 bases in the middle. This CDR3 is built from 13 residues. The CDR3 reads CSVEGRLTGGYTF. CDR3 in DNA: TGCAGCGTTGAAGGCCGTCTTACAGGGGGCTACACCTTC. Full variable domain (remainder filled in from reference TRBV29-1 and TRBJ1-2): SAVISQKPSRDICQRGTSLTIQCQVDSQVTMMFWYRQQPGQSLTLIATANQGSEATYESGFVIDKFPISRPNLTFSTLTVSNMSPEDSSIYLCSVEGRLTGGYTFGSGTRLTVV.

The rearrangement uses TRBV10-3 and TRBJ2-3, with 7 bases lining up with TRBD2. V dropped 8 bases and J dropped 2; count of bases not matched to a gene: 7. The germline V gene has CDR1 ENHRY and CDR2 SYGVKD. This CDR3 is 14 amino acids long. This CDR3 is CAIRPGLFTDTQYF. CDR3 sequence (DNA): TGTGCCATCCGGCCGGGACTATTCACAGATACGCAGTATTTT.

This chain joins TRBV7-9 and TRBJ1-2; D may be TRBD1 (5 bases). V was shortened by 5 bases and J by 2 bases, with 12 bases between the two germline ends. The CDR3 has 14 residues. Germline CDR1 and CDR2: SEHNR and FQNEAQ (reference sequence). The CDR3 is CASSPPTANYGYTF. The CDR3 DNA follows: TGTGCCAGCAGCCCCCCGACAGCGAACTATGGCTACACCTTC.

This chain joins TRBV7-8 and TRBJ1-2; 7 bases map to TRBD1. This CDR3 is built from 14 residues. The junction had 5 bases not matched to a gene; V was cut back by 5 bases and J by 2 bases. Germline V gene data show CDR1 as SGHVS and CDR2 as FQNEAQ. CDR3 amino acids: CASSPGDRNYGYTF. CDR3 in DNA: TGTGCCAGCAGCCCCGGGGACAGAAACTATGGCTACACCTTC.

This clone was observed once. V and J are TRBV6-1 and TRBJ1-4, with D possibly TRBD1 on 6 matching bases. Trimming took off 8 bases at V and 5 bases at J, with 15 bases between the two ends. This CDR3 has 14 amino acids. Per the germline V gene, CDR1 is MNHNS and CDR2 is SASEGT. The CDR3 is CASSWTEMNEKLFF. In nucleotides, the CDR3 is TGTGCCAGCTCTTGGACAGAGATGAATGAAAAACTGTTTTTT.

The chain joins TRBV11-2 to TRBJ2-7; 13 positions agree with TRBD2. Per germline, CDR1 SGHAT and CDR2 FQNNGV. The CDR3 has 16 amino acids. Trimming removed 4 bases from V and 0 bases from J; junction bases left unmatched: 3. CDR3 nucleotide sequence: TGTGCCAGCAGCTCGCGACTAGCGGGGGGCTCCTACGAGCAGTACTTC. Translating gives CASSSRLAGGSYEQYF.

V gene TRBV9 combines with J gene TRBJ2-3; tentatively, D is TRBD2 (6 bases). The CDR3 has 19 residues. Germline-derived CDR1 and CDR2 are SGDLS and YYNGEE. V shed 0 bases and J shed 0 bases, with 20 bases lying between them. CDR3 loop: CASSVAVGAPGVSTDTQYF. For the CDR3, the DNA is TGTGCCAGCAGCGTAGCGGTTGGAGCGCCGGGGGTTAGCACAGATACGCAGTATTTT.

This chain uses TRBV27 with TRBJ1-5, with D perhaps matching TRBD1 (6 bases). Trimming left V 6 bases short and J 2 bases short, with 17 bases between. Germline V gene lookup returns CDR1 MNHEY and CDR2 SMNVEV (reference sequence). This CDR3 has 16 amino acids. CDR3 sequence: CASRRTPGVGNQPQHF. As DNA, the CDR3 is TGTGCCAGCAGACGGACCCCAGGGGTAGGCAATCAGCCCCAGCATTTT.

The rearrangement uses TRBV2 and TRBJ2-5; 7 positions agree with TRBD1. The CDR3 totals 13 residues. CDR1 and CDR2 (germline): SNHLY, FYNNEI. V shed 10 bases, J shed 5 bases, and the junction held 10 bases outside the gene matches. The CDR3 DNA reads TGTGCCACATCCCGGGACAGTCGTGAGACCCAGTACTTC. Amino acids: CATSRDSRETQYF.

This chain connects TRBV30 to TRBJ1-3, with D hard to call. Trimming shortened V by 5 bases and J by 0 bases, and 11 bases separated the two germline ends. The germline V gene has CDR1 GTSNPN and CDR2 SVGIG (reference sequence). The CDR3 has 14 residues. For the CDR3, the DNA is TGTGCCTGGTTCTCGAGTCGCTCTGGAAACACCATATATTTT. Translating it yields CAWFSSRSGNTIYF.

This sequence joins TRBV7-9 and TRBJ1-6; D remains ambiguous. The germline gives CDR1 SEHNR, CDR2 FQNEAQ (reference sequence). There are 14 residues in the CDR3. The germline V and J ends were trimmed by 10 bases and 0 bases, with 10 bases remaining between them. The CDR3, as DNA: TGTGCCACACAGAGCAGCTCCTATAATTCACCCCTCCACTTT. It encodes CATQSSSYNSPLHF.

A note on this clone: A read error may produce the germline difference seen at one junction end. The gene calls are TRBV2 and TRBJ2-7; D gene uncertain. The germline V gene encodes CDR1 SNHLY and CDR2 FYNNEI. The CDR3 totals 11 residues. The CDR3, as DNA: TGTGCCAGCAGTGAAGGCCCTCTACTGCACTTC. It encodes CASSEGPLLHF.

The chain uses TRBV4-2 and TRBJ1-1; tentatively, D is TRBD1 (5 bases). This CDR3 spans 15 amino acids. Germline V gives CDR1 LGHNA, CDR2 YNFKEQ. Trimming left V 1 base short and J 5 bases short, with 14 bases between. CDR3 in DNA: TGTGCCAGCAGCCAAGCTACAGGTCTGAGGACTGAAGCTTTCTTT. The encoded protein is CASSQATGLRTEAFF.

The chain is built from TRBV6-6 and TRBJ1-5, with D unclear. Germline CDR1 is MNHNY and CDR2 is SVGAGI (reference sequence). This CDR3 is 14 amino acids long. Trimming shortened V by 6 bases and J by 3 bases, and 12 bases separated the two germline ends. The DNA of the CDR3 is TGTGCCAGCAGGCTGACGGGGTCCAATCAGCCCCAGCATTTT. It yields the protein CASRLTGSNQPQHF.